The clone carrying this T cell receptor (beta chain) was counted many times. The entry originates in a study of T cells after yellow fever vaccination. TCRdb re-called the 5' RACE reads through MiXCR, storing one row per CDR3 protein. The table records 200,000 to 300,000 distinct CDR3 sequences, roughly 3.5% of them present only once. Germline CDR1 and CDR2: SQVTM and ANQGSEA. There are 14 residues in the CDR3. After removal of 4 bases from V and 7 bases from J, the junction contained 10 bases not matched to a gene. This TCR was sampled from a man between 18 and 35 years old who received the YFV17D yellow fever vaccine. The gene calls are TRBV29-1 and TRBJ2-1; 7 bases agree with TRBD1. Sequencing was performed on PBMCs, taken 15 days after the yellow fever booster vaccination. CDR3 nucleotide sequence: TGCAGCGTTGCCTTGGGGACAGCCAAGAATGAGCAGTTCTTC. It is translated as CSVALGTAKNEQFF.